One T cell receptor beta chain is described in this entry. No antigen is known for it. These data belong to a study of beta chain features in type 1 diabetes. Study background: Healthy donors, compared against patients, showed similar age, gender and cell yields. Study-level points and caveats: Type 1 diabetes patients showed a moderate but significant shortening of TCRB CDR3s in all four CD4+ subsets.

Every isolated RNA sample was fully reverse transcribed, so sequencing captured expressed TCRB transcripts. Produced via immunoSEQ multiplex PCR; TCRdb's table is partial and in-frame only. This sample yields approximately 300,000 clones, of which roughly 9.6% are seen a single time; just over 0.015% belongs to the top ten. The CDR3 covers 14 residues. V lost 6 bases, J lost 5 bases, and 14 bases lay in between. The germline CDR1 and CDR2 sequences are SGHAT and FQNNGV. Stem cell-like memory, regulatory, central memory and naive CD4+ cells were sorted via CD45RO/CCR7/CD25/CD127/CD95/CD27. The chain joins TRBV11-2 to TRBJ2-1; maybe TRBD2 (6 bases). Sequences were obtained from naive CD4+ T cells from blood. This receptor was taken from a woman aged 25 to 39 in good health. This chain's CDR3 is CASRSGDWNNEQFF. As DNA, the CDR3 is TGTGCCAGCAGGTCGGGAGACTGGAACAATGAGCAGTTCTTC.